Shown below are 6 T cell receptor beta chains from a single sample sequenced in a study of shared clonotypes between healthy human individuals. Some clones are missing from TCRdb's copy, which holds only in-frame ones; the method was immunoSEQ multiplex PCR. Found here are over a million clones, around 97% of them singletons; the top ten hold 0.95% to 1.5%. Sample: naive CD4+ T cells sorted from blood. Subset defined: CD45RA+ positively selected. These receptor sequences come from a man under 40 in good health.

The rearrangement links TRBV27 to TRBJ2-3; 14 nucleotides match TRBD2. V lost 7 bases to trimming and J lost 5 bases; unmatched junction nucleotides: 8. Germline CDR1 reads MNHEY; CDR2 reads SMNVEV (reference sequence). This CDR3 has 16 residues. CDR3 bases: TGTGCCAGCAAGGATTCCGGGACTAGCGGGAGAGATACGCAGTATTTT. It yields the protein CASKDSGTSGRDTQYF.

The chain links TRBV5-1 to TRBJ2-7; possibly TRBD1 for D (5 bases). This CDR3 has 15 amino acids. V lost 0 bases to trimming and J lost 3 bases, with 13 bases between them. The V gene's germline CDR1 is SGHRS and CDR2 YFSETQ. CDR3 in amino acids: CASSLGSQALYEQYF. CDR3 bases: TGCGCCAGCAGCTTGGGTTCACAGGCGCTCTACGAGCAGTACTTC. Full variable domain (remainder filled in from reference TRBV5-1 and TRBJ2-7): KAGVTQTPRYLIKTRGQQVTLSCSPISGHRSVSWYQQTPGQGLQFLFEYFSETQRNKGNFPGRFSGRQFSNSRSEMNVSTLELGDSALYLCASSLGSQALYEQYFGPGTRLTVT.

The rearrangement uses TRBV5-1 and TRBJ2-3, with 7 nucleotides matching TRBD2. V lost 2 bases to trimming and J lost 0 bases; unmatched junction nucleotides: 3. The CDR3 runs to 15 residues. Germline CDR1 and CDR2: SGHRS and YFSETQ. The CDR3 DNA reads as TGCGCCAGCAGCTTCGGCGGGAGCAGCACAGATACGCAGTATTTT. This gives the protein CASSFGGSSTDTQYF.

The chain combines TRBV28 with TRBJ2-2; 11 nucleotides match TRBD2. The CDR3 length is 18 residues. CDR1 is MDHEN and CDR2 is SYDVKM in the germline V gene. V shed 6 bases, J shed 0 bases, and the junction held 9 bases outside the gene matches. The CDR3, as DNA: TGTGCCAGCAGCCGCCGGACTAGCGGGCGGACGAACACCGGGGAGCTGTTTTTT. Amino acids: CASSRRTSGRTNTGELFF.

The CDR3, as DNA: TGCGCCAGCAGTTTAACATCGACAGGGGGCAGGAGCACCATATATTTT. Translation: CASSLTSTGGRSTIYF. The chain has TRBV5-1 and TRBJ1-3; 10 bases are shared with TRBD1. V shed 5 bases, J shed 9 bases, and the junction held 14 bases outside the gene matches. CDR3 length equals 16 residues. Germline CDR1 reads SGHRS; CDR2 reads YFSETQ.

This chain uses TRBV11-2 with TRBJ2-2; TRBD2 agrees at 9 bases. CDR3 length: 16 residues. V lost 1 base and J lost 7; bases outside the gene matches: 7. Germline V CDR1 and CDR2: SGHAT, FQNNGV. CDR3 nucleotide sequence: TGTGCCAGCAGCTTAGGCGGGAGGGTCCGTTACGGGGAGCTGTTTTTT. Protein sequence: CASSLGGRVRYGELFF.